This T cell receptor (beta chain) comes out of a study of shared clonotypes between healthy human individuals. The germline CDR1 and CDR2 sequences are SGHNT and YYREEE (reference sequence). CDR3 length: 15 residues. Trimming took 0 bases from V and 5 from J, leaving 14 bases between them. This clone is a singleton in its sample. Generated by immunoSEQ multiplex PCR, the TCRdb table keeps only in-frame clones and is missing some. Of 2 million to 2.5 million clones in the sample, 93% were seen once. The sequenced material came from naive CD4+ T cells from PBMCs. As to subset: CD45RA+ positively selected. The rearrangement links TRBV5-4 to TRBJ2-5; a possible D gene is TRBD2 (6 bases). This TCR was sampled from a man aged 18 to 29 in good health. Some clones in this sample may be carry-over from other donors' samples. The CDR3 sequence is CASSLEGGGWETQYF. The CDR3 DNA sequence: TGTGCCAGCAGCTTGGAGGGAGGTGGATGGGAGACCCAGTACTTC.